Reported below is one TCR beta chain. This clonotype was seen at least ten times. Its antigen is still unknown. Base-call qualities are not available, and no considerably larger clone is one nucleotide away. The data originate from a study of read filtering for tumor transcriptome and immune sequencing (dated by TCRdb to the early 2020s). Regarding the research as a whole: The cohort consisted of 17 to 20 male and approximately 15 female patients, with a mean age of about 66 years and an age range of about 40 to 85. Under revised international staging, about 8 patients fell into R-ISS I, some 15 into R-ISS II and about 7 into R-ISS III. Whole-transcriptome libraries were prepared with the TruSeq RNA Access Library Prep Kit after DNase treatment. Per sample, about 4.05 to 10.27 million TCR-region mapped reads were obtained with IR-seq, compared with only about 80 to 1,300 with RNA-seq. TCR repertoires obtained by targeted immune repertoire sequencing and by bulk whole-transcriptome sequencing performed on the same bone marrow samples were compared. One of the main goals was to work out a read-filtering strategy for immune repertoire data, in particular whether clonotypes backed by only a single read should be removed. Here is what the overall study found, with its caveats: Rather than purified T cells, the sorted CD138-negative fraction was a mixed bone marrow immune population. The correlation between IR-seq and RNA-seq shared clonotype proportions was increased by removal of single-read clonotypes. Compared with RNA-seq, IR-seq captured clonotypes at much higher depth and more reliably, and a smaller IR-seq throughput was enough to identify most shared clonotypes. Single-read clonotypes made up roughly four fifths of clonotypes but around 3.8% of total reads in IR-seq, and roughly 75% of clonotypes and about 45% of reads in RNA-seq.

The germline V and J ends show losses of 4 bases and 1 base respectively, and no gene match explains 5 bases of the junction. CDR1 SGHRS and CDR2 YFSETQ are derived from the germline V gene. Measured from the cysteine to the phenylalanine, the CDR3 is 16 residues long. Only the CDR3 portion is preserved as DNA: 48 bases, with reading frame beginning at the first base. TCR libraries were built from roughly 400 ng RNA with the Immunoverse kit, using molecular barcoded adaptors covering alpha/delta and beta/gamma chains. TCR library preparation used the same RNA that went into transcriptome sequencing. An Illumina HiSeq 4000 with 2 x 150 cycles was used to sequence the TCR libraries. On the authors' methods: Using MiXCR, which included quality filtering and error correction, TCR reads were aligned to human V, D, J and C references and then assembled into CDR3 clonotypes. Clonotype counts and gene usage diversity were analyzed with the tcR package in R. For inspection of raw mapping reads, RNA-seq reads were mapped by STAR aligner version 2.5.3a onto GRCh37 of the human genome. To test how sequencing depth affected the clonotypes detected, IR-seq fastq files were randomly downsampled with Seqtk 1.3. The public reads were run again by TCRdb, first through fastp at Q25 and then through MiXCR, and only productive beta chains were kept. A single entry per CDR3 protein holds the most common genes and DNA from its merged rows. In this record, the V and J calls reflect TCRdb's handling and not the investigators' own analysis. The sample includes about 24,000 distinct CDR3 sequences, with about 22% observed a single time. The ten largest make up around 47% of the sample.

Bone marrow was sampled from every patient at the time of active disease. Bone marrow mononuclear cells were isolated by Ficoll-Hypaque density gradient centrifugation. To remove myeloma plasma cells, the cells were labeled with CD138 magnetic microbeads on a MACS separator, and CD138-negative cells were then collected by negative selection. The purity of the isolated cells was checked by flow cytometry with CD138 antibodies on an Attune NxT. TRIzol reagent was used to extract total RNA, which was then quantified with a NanoDrop spectrophotometer. For each patient, the CD138-negative bone marrow sample underwent paired RNA-seq and IR-seq.

The chain employs TRBV5-1 and TRBJ1-1, with TRBD1 matching 12 junction bases. Sequences were obtained from a population of CD138-negative cells sorted from bone marrow. The intended sense of this specimen's cell subset or site label: bone marrow mononuclear cells depleted of CD138+ plasma/myeloma cells by negative magnetic selection. The TCR originated in a donor aged 40 or over with multiple myeloma. The CDR3 protein is CASSTGTGGSNTEAFF. The DNA sequence is given as TGCGCCAGCAGCACTGGGACAGGGGGCTCGAACACTGAAGCTTTCTTT.